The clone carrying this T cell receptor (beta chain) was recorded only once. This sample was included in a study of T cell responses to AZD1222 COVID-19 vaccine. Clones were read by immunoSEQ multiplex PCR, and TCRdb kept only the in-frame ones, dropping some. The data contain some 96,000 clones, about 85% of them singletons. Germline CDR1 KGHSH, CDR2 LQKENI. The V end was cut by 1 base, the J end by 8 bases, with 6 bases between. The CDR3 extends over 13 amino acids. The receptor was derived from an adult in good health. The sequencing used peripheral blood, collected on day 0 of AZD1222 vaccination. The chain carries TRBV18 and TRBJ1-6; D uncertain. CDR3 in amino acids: CASSPHKDSPLHF. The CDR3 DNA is TGTGCCAGCTCACCACACAAAGATTCACCCCTCCACTTT.